This T cell receptor beta chain was captured in a study of PD-1 blockade in mismatch repair-deficient tumors. Overall study: Patients had approximately 11 mismatch repair-deficient cancer types and were previously treated and progressing. Study-wide points: After pembrolizumab, tumor-resident clones rose rapidly, then generally contracted before radiologic responses.

Assay: immunoSEQ multiplex PCR; the TCRdb copy retains only in-frame clones and omits some. The sample has more than 15,000 clones, about four fifths seen once; the top ten hold around 3%. On this clone itself: Its antigen is currently unknown.

Trimming took off 0 bases at V and 5 bases at J, with 10 bases between the two ends. The CDR3 is made up of 14 amino acids. Germline V gene lookup returns CDR1 SGHNT and CDR2 YENEEA. Every patient had mismatch repair deficiency by PCR or immunohistochemistry. TCRs were sequenced from a few patients responding to pembrolizumab. The sequencing used PBMCs, collected 4 weeks after starting pembrolizumab. The V call is TRBV11-3, the J call TRBJ2-5; perhaps TRBD2 as D (5 bases). The receptor was derived from an adult with mismatch repair-deficient cancer. CDR3 residues: CASSLDLAKETQYF. CDR3 nucleotides: TGTGCCAGCAGCTTAGATCTAGCCAAGGAGACCCAGTACTTC. Variable domain in full (rest from reference TRBV11-3 and TRBJ2-5): EAGVVQSPRYKIIEKKQPVAFWCNPISGHNTLYWYLQNLGQGPELLIRYENEEAVDDSQLPKDRFSAERLKGVDSTLKIQPAELGDSAVYLCASSLDLAKETQYFGPGTRLLVL.